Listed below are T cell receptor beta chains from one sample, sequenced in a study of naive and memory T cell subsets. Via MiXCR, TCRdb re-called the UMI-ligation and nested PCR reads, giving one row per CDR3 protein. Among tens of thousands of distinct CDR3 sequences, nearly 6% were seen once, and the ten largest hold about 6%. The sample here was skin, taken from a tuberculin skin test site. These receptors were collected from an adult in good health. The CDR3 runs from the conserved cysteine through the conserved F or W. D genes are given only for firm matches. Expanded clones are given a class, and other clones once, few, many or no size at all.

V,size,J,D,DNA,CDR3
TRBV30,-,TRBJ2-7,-,TGTGCCTGGAAGTTCGGCAACTCCTACGAGCAGTACTTC,CAWKFGNSYEQYF
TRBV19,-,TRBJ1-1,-,TGTGCCAGTAGTTCGGTCTGGGGGGCCGACACTGAAGCTTTCTTT,CASSSVWGADTEAFF
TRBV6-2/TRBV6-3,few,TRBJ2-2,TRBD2,TGTGCCAGCAGCCTTAGCGGGAGGAACACCGGGGAGCTGTTTTTT,CASSLSGRNTGELFF
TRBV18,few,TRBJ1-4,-,TGTGCCAGCTCACCACGAGAATGGGTAAATGAAAAACTGTTTTTT,CASSPREWVNEKLFF
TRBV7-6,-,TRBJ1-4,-,TGTGCCAGCAGCTTAGATGGGGGCTTCGAAAAACTGTTTTTT,CASSLDGGFEKLFF
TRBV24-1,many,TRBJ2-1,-,TGTGCCACCAGTGCCCCCCTAGGCCAGGCAGTAAGGGGTGAGCAGTTCTTC,CATSAPLGQAVRGEQFF
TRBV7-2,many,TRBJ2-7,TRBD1,TGTGCCAGCACCGACAGGGTCTACGAGCAGTACTTC,CASTDRVYEQYF
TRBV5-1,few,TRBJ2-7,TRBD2,TGCGCCAGCAGCAGGACTAGCGGCTACGAGCAGTACTTC,CASSRTSGYEQYF
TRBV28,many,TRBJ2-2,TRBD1,TGTGCCAGCAGTCTTGACAGGGGGCTCGACACCGGGGAGCTGTTTTTT,CASSLDRGLDTGELFF
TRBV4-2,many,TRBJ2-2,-,TGTGCCAGCAGCCAAGTACAAGGGGGGCCGAACACCGGGGAGCTGTTTTTT,CASSQVQGGPNTGELFF
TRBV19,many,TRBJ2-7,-,TGTGCCAGCCGACGTCAGCAAAACTCCTACGAGCAGTACTTC,CASRRQQNSYEQYF
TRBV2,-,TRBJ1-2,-,TGTGCCAGCAGGGGGGGACTGAGGGGCACCTTC,CASRGGLRGTF
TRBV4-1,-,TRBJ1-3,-,TGCGCCAGCAGCCAACCAGGACAGTTCTCTGGAAACACCATATATTTT,CASSQPGQFSGNTIYF
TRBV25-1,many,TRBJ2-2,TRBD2,TGTGCCAGCAGTGAACTGCTAGCGGGAGGAACCGGGGAGCTGTTTTTT,CASSELLAGGTGELFF
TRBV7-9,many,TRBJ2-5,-,TGTGCCAGCAGCTTACCCCCATCGGGACCAAACCTAGAGACCCAGTACTTC,CASSLPPSGPNLETQYF
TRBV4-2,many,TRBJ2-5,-,TGTGCCAGCAGCCAAGACCAGCGGAGGGGGACGGAGACCCAGTACTTC,CASSQDQRRGTETQYF
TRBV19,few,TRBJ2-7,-,TGTGCCAGTAGCGCGAGGGACGGCTCCTACGAGCAGTACTTC,CASSARDGSYEQYF
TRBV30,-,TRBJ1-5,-,TGTGCCTGGAGTGTAGGGCGGCAGCCCCAGCATTTT,CAWSVGRQPQHF
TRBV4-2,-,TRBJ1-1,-,TGTGCCAGCAGCCGACAGGAAGGCACTGAAGCTTTCTTT,CASSRQEGTEAFF
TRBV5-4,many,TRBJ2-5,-,TGTGCCAGCAGCTTGTTCACTCAAGCGGGAGAGACCCAGTACTTC,CASSLFTQAGETQYF
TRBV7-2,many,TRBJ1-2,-,TGTGCCAGCAGCTTAGTAGGAGAGTATGGCTACACCTTC,CASSLVGEYGYTF
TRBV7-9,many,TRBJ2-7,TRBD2,TGTGCCAGCAGCGCAGCCCGGGGGGGCCGCGGCCTTTCCTACGAGCAGTACTTC,CASSAARGGRGLSYEQYF
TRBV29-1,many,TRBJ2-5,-,TGCAGCGTTCCAAGGCAGGGCTTACAAGAGACCCAGTACTTC,CSVPRQGLQETQYF
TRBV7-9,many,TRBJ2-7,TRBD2,TGTGCCAGCAGCTTAGGACCTCCCGGGACTAGCGGGAGGCTCCCCTCCTACGAGCAGTACTTC,CASSLGPPGTSGRLPSYEQYF